This entry lists 18 T cell receptor beta chains sequenced from one sample in a study of T cells in localized non-small cell lung cancer (dated by TCRdb to about 2020). The library relied on the immunoSEQ multiplex PCR assay. TCRdb holds this immuneACCESS table with in-frame rearrangements only. Some clones are missing; in checked studies, unresolved V genes explain under half, and the rest has no known cause. A total of fewer than 25,000 clones appear in this sample, over 80% of them only once. The ten most abundant clones make up about 3% of the sample. Sequenced material: peripheral blood, taken before any cancer treatment. Source of these receptors: a woman aged 35-70 years with stage I lung adenocarcinoma.

V usage is TRBV7-2 and J usage is TRBJ1-4; D remains unclear. This CDR3 is 13 amino acids long. The V and J ends lost 4 bases and 6 bases respectively, with 9 bases between them. CDR1 and CDR2 (germline): SGHTA, FQGNSA. As DNA, the CDR3 is TGTGCCAGCAGCTCCCTCTTAGATGAAAAACTGTTTTTT. It yields the protein CASSSLLDEKLFF.

The chain carries TRBV7-9 and TRBJ2-7, with 13 bases lining up with TRBD2. The CDR3 is made up of 18 amino acids. Trimming removed 1 base from V and 4 bases from J; junction bases left unmatched: 10. Germline V gives CDR1 SEHNR, CDR2 FQNEAQ (reference sequence). In DNA, the CDR3 is TGTGCCAGCAGCTTAGATTGGGGGACTAGCGGGGCCCTGTACGAGCAGTACTTC. Translation gives CASSLDWGTSGALYEQYF.

The chain carries TRBV27 and TRBJ2-5; D gene ambiguous. V lost 8 bases and J 4 bases, leaving 8 bases between the germline ends. Germline CDR1 MNHEY, CDR2 SMNVEV (reference sequence). This CDR3 is built from 11 residues. In DNA form, the CDR3 reads TGTGCCAGCCGCTTAGGAGAGACCCAGTACTTC. Translating gives CASRLGETQYF.

The rearrangement uses TRBV18 and TRBJ2-5; D ambiguous. The CDR3 spans 13 residues. Germline V gene lookup returns CDR1 KGHSH and CDR2 LQKENI. V was cut by 0 bases and J by 3 bases, with 5 bases left in between. The CDR3 spells CASSPPAEETQYF. Here the CDR3 DNA reads TGTGCCAGCTCACCACCGGCGGAAGAGACCCAGTACTTC. Using reference TRBV18 and TRBJ2-5 for the parts outside the CDR3, the full variable domain is NAGVMQNPRHLVRRRGQEARLRCSPMKGHSHVYWYRQLPEEGLKFMVYLQKENIIDESGMPKERFSAEFPKEGPSILRIQQVVRGDSAAYFCASSPPAEETQYFGPGTRLLVL.

The V and J genes are TRBV4-3 and TRBJ2-3; D is undetermined. The V gene's germline CDR1 is LGHNA and CDR2 YSLEER. V was pared by 1 base and J by 5 bases, with 10 bases between. This CDR3 comprises 14 residues. The CDR3 region is CASSQGGRIDTQYF. As DNA, the CDR3 is TGCGCCAGCAGCCAAGGAGGACGTATAGATACGCAGTATTTT.

The chain employs TRBV6-5 and TRBJ1-3, with D possibly TRBD1 on 6 matching bases. Germline lookup yields CDR1 MNHEY and CDR2 SVGAGI. This CDR3 is built from 14 residues. Between the trimmed V and J ends, which lost 5 bases and 0 bases, there was a span of 8 bases. CDR3 DNA sequence: TGTGCCAGCAGTCGGGACACCTCTGGAAACACCATATATTTT. Translating gives CASSRDTSGNTIYF.

This rearrangement joins TRBV27 to TRBJ1-5, with no clear D. The V end was cut by 3 bases, the J end by 6 bases, with 12 bases between. Germline V gives CDR1 MNHEY, CDR2 SMNVEV (reference sequence). This CDR3 contains 14 residues. The DNA for the CDR3 is TGTGCCAGCAGTTTGGCGGGATACGGTCAGCCCCAGCATTTT. It codes for CASSLAGYGQPQHF.

The V gene is TRBV25-1, the J gene TRBJ1-1; 12 nucleotides line up with TRBD1. After removal of 2 bases from V and 4 bases from J, the junction contained 5 bases not matched to a gene. Germline assignment: CDR1 MGHDK and CDR2 SYGVNS. The CDR3 is 16 amino acids. The CDR3 region has the DNA TGTGCCAGCAGTGAAGTGGGACAGGGGGCGTTCACTGAAGCTTTCTTT. Amino acids: CASSEVGQGAFTEAFF.

The chain links TRBV5-1 to TRBJ1-6; D gene ambiguous. Germline V gene data show CDR1 as SGHRS and CDR2 as YFSETQ. There are 14 residues in the CDR3. Between the trimmed V and J ends, which lost 0 bases and 7 bases, there was a span of 8 bases. CDR3 protein: CASSLGATNSPLHF. As DNA, the CDR3 is TGCGCCAGCAGCTTGGGGGCTACGAATTCACCCCTCCACTTT. Variable domain in full (rest from reference TRBV5-1 and TRBJ1-6): KAGVTQTPRYLIKTRGQQVTLSCSPISGHRSVSWYQQTPGQGLQFLFEYFSETQRNKGNFPGRFSGRQFSNSRSEMNVSTLELGDSALYLCASSLGATNSPLHFGNGTRLTVT.

The chain combines TRBV5-1 with TRBJ2-1, with 11 bases identical to TRBD2. CDR3 length: 14 residues. The V gene end was trimmed by 4 bases and the J gene end by 7 bases; junction bases not matched to a gene: 4. Germline assignment: CDR1 SGHRS and CDR2 YFSETQ. The CDR3 DNA is TGCGCCAGCAGCACCTGGACTAGCGGGAATGAGCAGTTCTTC. As protein: CASSTWTSGNEQFF. The full variable domain, its missing parts supplied by reference TRBV5-1 and TRBJ2-1, is KAGVTQTPRYLIKTRGQQVTLSCSPISGHRSVSWYQQTPGQGLQFLFEYFSETQRNKGNFPGRFSGRQFSNSRSEMNVSTLELGDSALYLCASSTWTSGNEQFFGPGTRLTVL.

The V call is TRBV2, the J call TRBJ2-3; D is uncertain. This CDR3 region has 16 residues. V was pared by 5 bases and J by 0 bases, with 15 bases between. The germline gives CDR1 SNHLY, CDR2 FYNNEI. CDR3 sequence reads: CASSPNRDPSTDTQYF. DNA for the CDR3: TGTGCCAGCAGTCCTAACAGAGACCCGAGCACAGATACGCAGTATTTT.

In DNA, the CDR3 is TGTGCCAGCAGCCAAGCTCGGGACAATGAGCAGTTCTTC. Its protein is CASSQARDNEQFF. J is TRBJ2-1 and V is TRBV4-2; D not resolved. The CDR3 has 13 amino acids. CDR1 LGHNA and CDR2 YNFKEQ come from the germline V gene. Deletions cut 1 base from V and 5 bases from J, with 6 bases between.

This clone was counted between two and nine times. CDR3 protein: CAIRPDTYNSPLHF. CDR3 coding DNA: TGTGCCATCAGACCTGACACCTATAATTCACCCCTCCACTTT. V gene TRBV10-3 combines with J gene TRBJ1-6; no firm D call. The CDR3 totals 14 residues. Germline assignment: CDR1 ENHRY and CDR2 SYGVKD. The V end was cut by 6 bases, the J end by 2 bases, with 8 bases between.

The chain has TRBV10-3 and TRBJ2-1; 8 bases are a match to TRBD1. Germline V lookup: CDR1 ENHRY, CDR2 SYGVKD. With 7 bases clipped from V and 12 bases from J, the junction kept 14 bases outside the gene matches. The CDR3 totals 14 residues. CDR3 bases: TGTGCCATCAAGACCGGACAGGGCCCTGGGGGGCAGTTCTTC. Protein sequence: CAIKTGQGPGGQFF.

This chain joins TRBV6-5 and TRBJ2-7, with D possibly TRBD2 on 5 matching bases. The length of the CDR3 is 11 residues. With 5 bases removed from V and 6 bases from J, the gap between germline ends came to 8 bases. Germline CDR1 reads MNHEY; CDR2 reads SVGAGI. CDR3 DNA: TGTGCCAGCAGTGAAGAGGGCGAGCAGTACTTC. It specifies CASSEEGEQYF.

A few counts support this clone. The gene calls are TRBV6-6 and TRBJ2-1, with D maybe TRBD1 (6 bases). There are 15 residues in the CDR3. CDR1 and CDR2 (germline): MNHNY, SVGAGI (reference sequence). The V and J ends lost 2 bases and 0 bases respectively, with 8 bases between them. The CDR3, as DNA: TGTGCCAGCAGTTACGGGGACACCTCCTACAATGAGCAGTTCTTC. Translation: CASSYGDTSYNEQFF.

The chain carries TRBV7-2 and TRBJ2-6; D is unclear. The CDR3 is made up of 15 amino acids. The V and J ends lost 3 bases and 0 bases respectively, with 6 bases between them. CDR1 is SGHTA, CDR2 FQGNSA, per germline. CDR3 bases: TGTGCCAGCAGCTTCTTAAGCTCTGGGGCCAACGTCCTGACTTTC. Its translation is CASSFLSSGANVLTF.

This sequence joins TRBV5-4 and TRBJ2-3; D is uncertain. The V and J ends lost 1 base and 0 bases respectively, with 12 bases between them. Germline assignment: CDR1 SGHNT and CDR2 YYREEE (reference sequence). The CDR3 length is 16 residues. The chain's CDR3 is CASSLMAQRSTDTQYF. DNA for the CDR3: TGTGCCAGCAGCTTGATGGCTCAGAGAAGCACAGATACGCAGTATTTT.